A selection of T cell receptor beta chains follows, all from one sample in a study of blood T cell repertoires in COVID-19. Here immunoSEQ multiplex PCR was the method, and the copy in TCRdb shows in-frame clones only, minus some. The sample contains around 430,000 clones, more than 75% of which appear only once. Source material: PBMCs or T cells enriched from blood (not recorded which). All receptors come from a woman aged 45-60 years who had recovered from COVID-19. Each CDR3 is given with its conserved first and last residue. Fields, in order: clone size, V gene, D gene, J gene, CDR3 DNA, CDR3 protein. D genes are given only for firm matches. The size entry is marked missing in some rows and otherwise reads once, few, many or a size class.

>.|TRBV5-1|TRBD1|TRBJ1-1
TGCGCCAGCAGCAACCATGCTGGGACAGCGAACACTGAAGCTTTCTTT
CASSNHAGTANTEAFF
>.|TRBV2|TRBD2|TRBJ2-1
TGTGCCAGCAGTGAAGTAGCGGGGGGGCTTAATGAGCAGTTCTTC
CASSEVAGGLNEQFF
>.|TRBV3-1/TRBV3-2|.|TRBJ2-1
TGTGCCAGCAGCCAAGCGGGTGAGCAGTTCTTC
CASSQAGEQFF
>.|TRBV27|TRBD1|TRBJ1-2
TGTGCCAGCAGTCCCGGGACAGTCTATGGCTACACCTTC
CASSPGTVYGYTF
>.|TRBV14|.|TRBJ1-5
TGTGCCAGCAGCCAAGAATGGTTTAGGAACAAAAGGGGCGCGATTAATCAGCCCCAGCATTTT
CASSQEWFRNKRGAINQPQHF
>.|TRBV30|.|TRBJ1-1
TGTGCCTGGAGTGCTGACGTCAGGGTCAGGAACACTGAAGCTTTCTTT
CAWSADVRVRNTEAFF
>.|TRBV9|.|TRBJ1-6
TGTGCCAGCAGCGACGGACTGAGCTCCTATAATTCACCCCTCCACTTT
CASSDGLSSYNSPLHF
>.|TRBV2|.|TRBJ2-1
TGTGCCAGCAGGGCCGGACAGCCGAGTGAGCAGTTCTTC
CASRAGQPSEQFF
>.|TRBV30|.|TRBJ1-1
TGTGCCTGGAGTGTACTGGGGGCAGCTTTCTTT
CAWSVLGAAFF
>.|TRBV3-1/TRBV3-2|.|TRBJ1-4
TGTGCCAGCAGCCAACGGACGACTAACCTGTTTTTT
CASSQRTTNLFF
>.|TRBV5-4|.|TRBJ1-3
TGTGCCAGCAGCCAGACAGGCTCTGGAAACACCATATATTTT
CASSQTGSGNTIYF
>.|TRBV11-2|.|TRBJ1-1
TGTGCCAGCAGCTACCCTTTACCTAGGATGAACACTGAAGCTTTCTTT
CASSYPLPRMNTEAFF
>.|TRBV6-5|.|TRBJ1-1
TGTGCCAGCAGTTACTCGAAAGGGGGGAACACTGAAGCTTTCTTT
CASSYSKGGNTEAFF
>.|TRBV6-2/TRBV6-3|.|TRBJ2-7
TGTGCCAGCAGTTACGTCGTGGGACTCTCCTACGAGCAGTACTTC
CASSYVVGLSYEQYF
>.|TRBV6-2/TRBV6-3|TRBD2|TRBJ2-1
TGTGCCAGCAGTTACTTCCCGGCGGGCGGGGGACCCTACAATGAGCAGTTCTTC
CASSYFPAGGGPYNEQFF
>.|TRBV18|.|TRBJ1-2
TGTGCCAGCTCACCGACGACGGCCCGAGGGAACTATGGCTACACCTTC
CASSPTTARGNYGYTF
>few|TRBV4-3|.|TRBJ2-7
TGCGCCAGCAGCCAAGAGGCAGGCTCCGAGCAGTACTTC
CASSQEAGSEQYF
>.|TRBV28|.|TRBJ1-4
TGTGCCAGCAGTTTGTCAGGGTTAAATGAAAAACTGTTTTTT
CASSLSGLNEKLFF
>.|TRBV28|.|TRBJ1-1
TGTGCCAGCAGTTCGACAGTGAACACTGAAGCTTTCTTT
CASSSTVNTEAFF
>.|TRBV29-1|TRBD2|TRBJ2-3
TGCAGCGTTGCGGGGGGGAGCACAGATACGCAGTATTTT
CSVAGGSTDTQYF
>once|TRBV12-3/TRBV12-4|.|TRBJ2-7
TGTGCCAGCAGCCGGGTTTCCTTCGAGCAGTACTTC
CASSRVSFEQYF
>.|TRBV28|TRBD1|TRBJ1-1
TGTGCCAGCAGCCAAACCTCAGGGGGCGCCGGGAGGACTGAAGCTTTCTTT
CASSQTSGGAGRTEAFF
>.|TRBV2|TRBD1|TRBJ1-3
TGTGCCTGCCGACAGGGCGCTATCCCCACCATATATTTT
CACRQGAIPTIYF
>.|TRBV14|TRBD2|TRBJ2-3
TGTGCCAGCAGCCCGACTACTTTGCGGGGGGAGGTTGCGCAGTATTTT
CASSPTTLRGEVAQYF
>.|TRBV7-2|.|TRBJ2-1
TGTGCCAGCAGCTTAGATTACGGGAGCAATGAGCAGTTCTTC
CASSLDYGSNEQFF
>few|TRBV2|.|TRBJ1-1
TGTGCCAGCAAGCGGGGGGAGCCCACTGAAGCTTTCTTT
CASKRGEPTEAFF
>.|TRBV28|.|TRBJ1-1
TGTGCCAGCAGTTTTTCGTTGAACACTGAAGCTTTCTTT
CASSFSLNTEAFF
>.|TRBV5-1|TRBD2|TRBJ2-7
TGCGCCAGCAGCTTGGGACTAGCGGGGGAACCCTACGAGCAGTACTTC
CASSLGLAGEPYEQYF
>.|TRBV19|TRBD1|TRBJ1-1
TGTGCCAGTAGTACAGGGGGTAGTGAAGCTTTCTTT
CASSTGGSEAFF
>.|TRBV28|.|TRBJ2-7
TGTGCCAGCAGACCTCCTCGGTGGGTTATTGGGCACGAGCAGTACTTC
CASRPPRWVIGHEQYF
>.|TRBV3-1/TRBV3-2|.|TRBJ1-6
TGTGCCAGCAGCCAAGTCGGCGGCGATTCACCCCTCCACTTT
CASSQVGGDSPLHF
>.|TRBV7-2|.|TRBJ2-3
TGTGCCAGCAGCTTAATCGGACAGATTAAGGATACGCAGTATTTT
CASSLIGQIKDTQYF
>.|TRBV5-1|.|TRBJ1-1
TGCGCCAGCAGCTTGGAGGCAGGGATGAACACTGAAGCTTTCTTT
CASSLEAGMNTEAFF
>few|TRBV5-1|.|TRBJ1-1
TGCGCCAGCAGCTTGGGCTATAACACTGAAGCTTTCTTT
CASSLGYNTEAFF
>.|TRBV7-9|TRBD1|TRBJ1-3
TGTGCCAGCAGCTTAGTGGAGACAGGGTCTGGAAACACCATATATTTT
CASSLVETGSGNTIYF
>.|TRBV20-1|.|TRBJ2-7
TGCAGTGCTAACGCGGAGTACGAGCAGTACTTC
CSANAEYEQYF
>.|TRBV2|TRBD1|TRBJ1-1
TGTGCCAGCAGTGAAGACAGGGGGACTGAAGCTTTCTTT
CASSEDRGTEAFF
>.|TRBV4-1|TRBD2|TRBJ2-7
TGCGCCAGCAGCTATACCGCGGGGGGTACCTACGAGCAGTACTTC
CASSYTAGGTYEQYF
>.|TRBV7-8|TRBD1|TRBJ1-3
TGTGCCAGCAGCTTGGGACAGATCTCTGGAAACACCATATATTTT
CASSLGQISGNTIYF
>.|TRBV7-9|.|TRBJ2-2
TGTGCCAGCAGCTTAGAACGCAGGGTTGTCACCGGGGAGCTGTTTTTT
CASSLERRVVTGELFF
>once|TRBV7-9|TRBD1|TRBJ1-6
TGTGCCAGCAGCTTGACCGGGACAGGGGGTTCACCCCTCCACTTT
CASSLTGTGGSPLHF
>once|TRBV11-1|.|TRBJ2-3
TGTGCCAGCAGCTCTGCAGCAGCGGCCCCCACAGATACGCAGTATTTT
CASSSAAAAPTDTQYF
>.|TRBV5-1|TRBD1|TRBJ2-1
TGCGCCAGCAGCCCGTGGGTCAACAGGGGAATATCCTACAATGAGCAGTTCTTC
CASSPWVNRGISYNEQFF
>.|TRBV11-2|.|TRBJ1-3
TGTGCCAGCAGCTTAGCAGGGGTCTCTGGAAACACCATATATTTT
CASSLAGVSGNTIYF
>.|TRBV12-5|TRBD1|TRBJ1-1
TGTGCTAGTGGTTCGGGACAGGGTGGGGATCGACCTGAAGCTTTCTTT
CASGSGQGGDRPEAFF
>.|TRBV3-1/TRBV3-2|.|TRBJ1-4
TGTGCCAGCAGCCACCCCCCGGAGGATGAAAAACTGTTTTTT
CASSHPPEDEKLFF
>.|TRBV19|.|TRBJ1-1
TGTGCCAGTAGTGCGTATACCGGGACTCAGAACACTGAAGCTTTCTTT
CASSAYTGTQNTEAFF
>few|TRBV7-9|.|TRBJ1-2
TGTGCCAGCAGCTTAGGCGGTGACCGGCATGGCTACACCTTC
CASSLGGDRHGYTF
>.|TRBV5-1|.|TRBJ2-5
TGCGCCAGCAGCGAACTAGATTTGGCGAAAGAGACCCAGTACTTC
CASSELDLAKETQYF
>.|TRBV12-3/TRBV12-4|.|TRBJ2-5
TGTGCCAGCAGTTTTGGAGGGCCAGAGACCCAGTACTTC
CASSFGGPETQYF
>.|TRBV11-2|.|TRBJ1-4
TGTGCCAGCAGCTTAGGAGGGGGTTCGGAAAAACTGTTTTTT
CASSLGGGSEKLFF
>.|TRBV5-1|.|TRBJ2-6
TGCGCCAGCAGCTTGACAGGTGGCTCTGGGGCCAACGTCCTGACTTTC
CASSLTGGSGANVLTF
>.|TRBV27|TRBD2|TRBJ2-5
TGTGCCAGCAGTTTTTCCGTGCAGGTAGCGGGGGGACTCCAAGAGACCCAGTACTTC
CASSFSVQVAGGLQETQYF
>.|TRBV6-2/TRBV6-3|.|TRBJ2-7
TGTGCCAGCAGTCTTGCGGGGAACTACGAGCAGTACTTC
CASSLAGNYEQYF
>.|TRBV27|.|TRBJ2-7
TGTGCCAGCAGTTTTTTATCCGTTGGGCGCCCAGGGGAGCAGTACTTC
CASSFLSVGRPGEQYF